This T cell receptor beta chain was sequenced in a study of blood T cell repertoires in COVID-19. The data were produced by immunoSEQ multiplex PCR, yet TCRdb's version contains in-frame clones alone and is incomplete. The repertoire holds under 70,000 clones, about 90% seen once, with about 7% in the top ten. V was cut by 3 bases and J by 8 bases, with 10 bases left in between. Germline values: CDR1 MDHEN, CDR2 SYDVKM. The CDR3 runs 13 residues. The sample comprised peripheral blood. The rearrangement links TRBV28 to TRBJ1-4, with a weak D call TRBD1 (6 bases). This receptor was obtained from a woman between 55 and 75 years old with active or convalescent COVID-19. In DNA, the CDR3 is TGTGCCAGCAGTTTTCTCGACAGGGAAAAACTGTTTTTT. Amino acid sequence: CASSFLDREKLFF.